A single sample gave rise to the 9 T cell receptor beta chains below, sequenced in a study of cytomegalovirus exposure and HLA in healthy donors. The PCR made use of 60 Vbeta and 13 Jbeta primers. Some clones are missing from TCRdb's copy, which holds only in-frame ones; the method was immunoSEQ multiplex PCR. The sample carries under 70,000 clones, about two thirds recorded once. The sequenced sample was PBMCs. The receptors shown here come from a woman aged 25 to 45 in good health and CMV-seronegative.

There are a few counts of this clone. The V call is TRBV7-7, the J call TRBJ2-3; 9 nucleotides match TRBD2. The CDR3 runs 14 residues. Germline assignment: CDR1 SSHAT and CDR2 FNYEAQ (reference sequence). The trim removed 5 bases at V and 2 bases at J, leaving 2 bases unmatched. CDR3 in DNA: TGTGCCAGCAGCCCTAGCGGGGTCACAGATACGCAGTATTTT. As protein: CASSPSGVTDTQYF.

The chain couples TRBV5-1 to TRBJ2-4, with 11 bases lining up with TRBD2. The CDR3 has 16 residues. Germline values: CDR1 SGHRS, CDR2 YFSETQ. The V segment lost 0 bases and the J segment 7 bases; nucleotides outside the gene matches: 6. The CDR3 loop reads CASSLVAGGPMNIQYF. In DNA form, the CDR3 reads TGCGCCAGCAGCTTGGTAGCGGGGGGGCCTATGAACATTCAGTACTTC. The entire variable domain, with the rest obtained from reference TRBV5-1 and TRBJ2-4, is as follows: KAGVTQTPRYLIKTRGQQVTLSCSPISGHRSVSWYQQTPGQGLQFLFEYFSETQRNKGNFPGRFSGRQFSNSRSEMNVSTLELGDSALYLCASSLVAGGPMNIQYFGAGTRLSVL.

J is TRBJ1-5 and V is TRBV15; 9 nucleotides line up with TRBD1. The trim removed 3 bases at V and 6 bases at J, leaving 9 bases unmatched. CDR3 length equals 16 residues. Germline CDR1 is LNHNV and CDR2 is YYDKDF (reference sequence). CDR3 nucleotide sequence: TGTGCCACCAGCAGGAGTACAGGGGGCCTACTTCAGCCCCAGCATTTT. As protein: CATSRSTGGLLQPQHF.

This chain connects TRBV4-1 to TRBJ2-5; D is perhaps TRBD1 (5 bases). The germline V gene encodes CDR1 MGHRA and CDR2 YSYEKL. V dropped 3 bases and J dropped 4 bases, with 15 bases sitting between them. The CDR3 spans 15 residues. Here the CDR3 DNA reads TGCGCCAGCAGCCACCGACAGATGGTTGGAGAGACCCAGTACTTC. Translation gives CASSHRQMVGETQYF.

J is TRBJ1-1 and V is TRBV6-1, with 11 positions matching TRBD1. Germline V gene sequence: CDR1 MNHNS, CDR2 SASEGT. This CDR3 spans 13 amino acids. V shed 4 bases and J 7 bases; nucleotides not matched to a gene: 2. The CDR3 loop reads CASSGTGGGEAFF. CDR3 DNA sequence: TGTGCCAGCAGTGGGACAGGGGGCGGTGAAGCTTTCTTT.

This chain connects TRBV29-1 to TRBJ1-2, with 7 bases identical to TRBD1. V trimming: 7 bases; J trimming: 5 bases; junction bases outside the gene matches: 10. CDR3 length: 13 amino acids. Germline V CDR1 and CDR2: SQVTM, ANQGSEA. The CDR3 DNA reads TGCAGCGCTACATTCGGGACAGAATATGGCTACACCTTC. This codes for CSATFGTEYGYTF.

This chain links TRBV19 with TRBJ2-3, with 9 nucleotides matching TRBD1. CDR1 is LNHDA, CDR2 SQIVND, per germline (reference sequence). The CDR3 is 15 amino acids. V lost 6 bases, J lost 5 bases, and 9 bases stayed unmatched. The CDR3 DNA follows: TGTGCCAGTAGACAGGGGGCCTTGCTCGTAGATACGCAGTATTTT. Translated: CASRQGALLVDTQYF.

This clone has only one observation. A junction boundary mismatches the germline segment, possibly from a read error. In the same sample, other DNA sequences code for this CDR3. J is TRBJ1-1 and V is TRBV30; 7 nucleotides line up with TRBD1. Germline V gene data show CDR1 as GTSNPN and CDR2 as SVGIG (reference sequence). This CDR3 contains 13 residues. The CDR3 here is CAQEGGANTEAFF. The CDR3 bases are TGCGCCCAGGAAGGGGGCGCGAACACTGAAGCTTTCTTT.

This clone was found many times. This chain uses TRBV9 with TRBJ1-2; D may be TRBD1 (6 bases). CDR1 and CDR2 (germline): SGDLS, YYNGEE. CDR3 length: 15 residues. V was pared by 4 bases and J by 4 bases, with 17 bases between. The CDR3 DNA is TGTGCCAGCAGCCCTGGGGGGGGCCCCTCCTATGGCTACACCTTC. Its protein is CASSPGGGPSYGYTF.